What follows are 11 T cell receptor beta chains derived from one specimen sequenced in a study of cytomegalovirus exposure and HLA in healthy donors. The PCR contained 60 Vbeta and 13 Jbeta primers. TCRdb keeps only in-frame clones here, not all; method: immunoSEQ multiplex PCR. The table lists 65,000 to 80,000 clones, 70% to 85% of them singletons, with approximately 9% in the top ten. Sequenced sample: PBMCs. The receptors stem from a man in his forties in good health and CMV-seropositive.

The gene calls are TRBV7-9 and TRBJ2-2, with TRBD1 as a possible D gene (6 bases). The germline V gene has CDR1 SEHNR and CDR2 FQNEAQ (reference sequence). The CDR3 has 13 amino acids. Deletions cut 3 bases from V and 5 bases from J, with 7 bases between. CDR3: CASSFTGTGELFF. The CDR3 DNA is TGTGCCAGCAGCTTTACAGGGACCGGGGAGCTGTTTTTT.

The chain employs TRBV6-1 and TRBJ2-3; 7 bases are a match to TRBD1. J was trimmed by 4 bases and V by 4 bases; bases with no gene match: 5. The CDR3 is 14 residues long. Germline CDR1 and CDR2: MNHNS and SASEGT. Here the CDR3 reads CASSGEGAPDTQYF. The CDR3, as DNA: TGTGCCAGCAGTGGAGAGGGGGCCCCAGATACGCAGTATTTT.

The chain joins TRBV19 to TRBJ2-3; D gene ambiguous. Germline-derived CDR1 and CDR2 are LNHDA and SQIVND (reference sequence). Trimming stripped 11 bases from V and 0 bases from J, with 6 bases between. The CDR3 extends over 11 amino acids. This CDR3 is CASTSTDTQYF. The DNA for the CDR3 is TGTGCCTCGACTAGCACAGATACGCAGTATTTT. Drawing the rest from reference TRBV19 and TRBJ2-3, the complete variable domain is DGGITQSPKYLFRKEGQNVTLSCEQNLNHDAMYWYRQDPGQGLRLIYYSQIVNDFQKGDIAEGYSVSREKKESFPLTVTSAQKNPTAFYLCASTSTDTQYFGPGTRLTVL.

This clone was detected once. The chain employs TRBV28 and TRBJ1-1; D perhaps matches TRBD1 (5 bases). From germline, CDR1 is MDHEN and CDR2 SYDVKM. The CDR3 contains 15 residues. Trimming cost V 3 bases and J 4 bases, with 15 bases left between them. This CDR3 reads CASSFGGGEGTEAFF. The DNA of the CDR3 is TGTGCCAGCAGTTTCGGTGGGGGGGAGGGCACTGAAGCTTTCTTT.

This chain links TRBV11-2 with TRBJ2-7; 8 positions agree with TRBD1. The CDR3 is 13 amino acids. Germline CDR1 is SGHAT and CDR2 is FQNNGV. V was clipped by 4 bases and J by 6 bases; unmatched bases: 5. CDR3 DNA sequence: TGTGCCAGCAGCTCCAACACAGGGGGCGAGCAGTACTTC. Translation: CASSSNTGGEQYF.

The rearrangement uses TRBV28 and TRBJ1-1; 7 bases are a match to TRBD1. Germline values: CDR1 MDHEN, CDR2 SYDVKM. The CDR3 consists of 14 residues. J was trimmed by 6 bases and V by 5 bases; bases with no gene match: 9. This CDR3 is CASSTATGKPEAFF. CDR3 in DNA: TGTGCCAGCAGTACCGCGACAGGGAAGCCTGAAGCTTTCTTT.

The chain is built from TRBV5-1 and TRBJ1-4; tentatively, D is TRBD1 (5 bases). Trimming stripped 0 bases from V and 6 bases from J, with 12 bases between. This CDR3 spans 15 amino acids. CDR1 and CDR2 (germline): SGHRS, YFSETQ. The CDR3 DNA is TGCGCCAGCAGCTTGGGGCTCAGGGAATATGAAAAACTGTTTTTT. Amino acids: CASSLGLREYEKLFF.

The V gene is TRBV28, the J gene TRBJ1-1; D gene unclear. This CDR3 is 12 amino acids long. The V gene lost 6 bases and the J gene lost 1 base, with 6 bases spanning the gap. The V gene's germline CDR1 is MDHEN and CDR2 SYDVKM. The CDR3 protein is CASRVGNTEAFF. The CDR3 coding sequence is TGTGCCAGCAGGGTCGGGAACACTGAAGCTTTCTTT.

The DNA of the CDR3 is TGTGCCAGCAGTGCTATCAGGGAACACATTCAGTACTTC. Protein: CASSAIREHIQYF. This chain connects TRBV2 to TRBJ2-4; perhaps TRBD1 as D (5 bases). Germline V CDR1 and CDR2: SNHLY, FYNNEI. This CDR3 is built from 13 residues. V shed 4 bases and J shed 8 bases, with 12 bases lying between them.

The genes are TRBV4-1 and TRBJ1-1; 8 positions match TRBD1. J gave up 6 bases and V 0 bases, and 6 bases lay outside the gene matches. This CDR3 has 15 residues. The germline CDR1 and CDR2 sequences are MGHRA and YSYEKL. CDR3: CASSQDRLRGPEAFF. In DNA, the CDR3 is TGCGCCAGCAGCCAAGACCGACTCAGGGGGCCTGAAGCTTTCTTT.

The chain employs TRBV28 and TRBJ1-5; D remains ambiguous. Germline V lookup: CDR1 MDHEN, CDR2 SYDVKM. Between the trimmed V and J ends, which lost 6 bases and 0 bases, there was a span of 9 bases. This CDR3 spans 14 amino acids. CDR3 in amino acids: CASSSLNSNQPQHF. The CDR3 DNA reads as TGTGCCAGCAGCTCACTAAATAGCAATCAGCCCCAGCATTTT.